The 9 T cell receptor beta chains listed next were all sequenced from one sample in a study of blood T cell repertoires in COVID-19. Only in-frame clones appear in the TCRdb table, and some are missing; sequencing was by immunoSEQ multiplex PCR. The sample has 200,000 to 250,000 clones; approximately 80% are singletons. The sequencing input was PBMCs or T cells enriched from blood (not recorded which). The receptor set was obtained from a man aged 55-75 years who had recovered from COVID-19.

The gene calls are TRBV5-6 and TRBJ1-4; 9 nucleotides align to TRBD1. Losses at the gene ends were 1 base for V and 8 bases for J; bases not matched to a gene: 3. The germline CDR1 and CDR2 sequences are SGHDT and YYEEEE. There are 14 residues in the CDR3. This CDR3 is CASSLSGQGEKLFF. CDR3 nucleotide sequence: TGTGCCAGCAGCTTGTCCGGACAGGGGGAAAAACTGTTTTTT.

The chain has TRBV29-1 and TRBJ1-5; 8 bases are a match to TRBD1. V lost 5 bases and J lost 3; bases outside the gene matches: 3. CDR3 length equals 13 residues. Germline values: CDR1 SQVTM, CDR2 ANQGSEA. In DNA, the CDR3 is TGCAGCGTTCGGACAGGGTACAATCAGCCCCAGCATTTT. It encodes CSVRTGYNQPQHF.

This clone has only a few counts. The CDR3 loop reads CASSEVGVTLFF. In nucleotides, the CDR3 is TGTGCCAGCAGTGAAGTCGGGGTGACACTGTTTTTT. The gene calls are TRBV6-1 and TRBJ1-4; D gene ambiguous. The CDR3 totals 12 residues. With 1 base removed from V and 13 bases from J, the gap between germline ends came to 10 bases. CDR1 and CDR2 (germline): MNHNS, SASEGT.

The rearrangement uses TRBV14 and TRBJ1-1; D gene unclear. CDR1 is SGHDN and CDR2 is FVKESK in the germline V gene. V was clipped by 3 bases and J by 1 base, with 9 bases between them. This CDR3 has 14 residues. The CDR3 DNA sequence: TGTGCCAGCAGCCACCAAGTAGCGAACACTGAAGCTTTCTTT. Its protein is CASSHQVANTEAFF. Looking up the rest from reference TRBV14 and TRBJ1-1 gives the full variable domain: EAGVTQFPSHSVIEKGQTVTLRCDPISGHDNLYWYRRVMGKEIKFLLHFVKESKQDESGMPNNRFLAERTGGTYSTLKVQPAELEDSGVYFCASSHQVANTEAFFGQGTRLTVV.

Here the CDR3 reads CASSFGLAGGGGELFF. The CDR3 DNA is TGTGCCAGCAGCTTCGGACTAGCGGGGGGAGGCGGGGAGCTGTTTTTT. The rearrangement joins TRBV7-2 to TRBJ2-2, with 14 bases lining up with TRBD2. CDR1 and CDR2 (germline): SGHTA, FQGNSA. CDR3 length: 16 residues. Trimming removed 3 bases from V and 7 bases from J; junction bases left unmatched: 4.

The chain has TRBV4-3 and TRBJ1-2; D gene ambiguous. V was shortened by 0 bases and J by 2 bases, with 10 bases between the two germline ends. The CDR3 is made up of 15 amino acids. Germline lookup yields CDR1 LGHNA and CDR2 YSLEER. This chain's CDR3 is CASSQDDTSNYGYTF. The CDR3 DNA reads TGCGCCAGCAGCCAAGACGACACTTCAAACTATGGCTACACCTTC.

This clone showed up just once. The rearrangement uses TRBV10-3 and TRBJ1-1, with D maybe TRBD1 (5 bases). This CDR3 region has 15 residues. Looked up from germline, CDR1 is ENHRY and CDR2 is SYGVKD. Trimming removed 0 bases at V and 2 bases at J, with 10 bases between. DNA of the CDR3: TGTGCCATCAGTGAGTCGGGGCACGAAAACACTGAAGCTTTCTTT. Translation gives CAISESGHENTEAFF.

The gene calls are TRBV24-1 and TRBJ2-2; 10 bases are a match to TRBD2. The V gene's germline CDR1 is KGHDR and CDR2 SFDVKD. Germline trimming cut 6 bases from V and 7 bases from J; bases unmatched to any gene: 4. This CDR3 has 14 residues. As DNA, the CDR3 is TGTGCCACCAGTCGATCTAGCGGGGGCGGGGAGCTGTTTTTT. Translated, it gives CATSRSSGGGELFF.

This rearrangement joins TRBV5-1 to TRBJ2-4; TRBD1 aligns across 9 bases. Germline CDR1 and CDR2: SGHRS and YFSETQ. The CDR3 covers 17 residues. V shed 2 bases, J shed 0 bases, and the junction held 6 bases outside the gene matches. This CDR3 is CASSLGTGRLAKNIQYF. CDR3 sequence (DNA): TGCGCCAGCAGCTTAGGGACAGGGCGACTAGCCAAAAACATTCAGTACTTC.